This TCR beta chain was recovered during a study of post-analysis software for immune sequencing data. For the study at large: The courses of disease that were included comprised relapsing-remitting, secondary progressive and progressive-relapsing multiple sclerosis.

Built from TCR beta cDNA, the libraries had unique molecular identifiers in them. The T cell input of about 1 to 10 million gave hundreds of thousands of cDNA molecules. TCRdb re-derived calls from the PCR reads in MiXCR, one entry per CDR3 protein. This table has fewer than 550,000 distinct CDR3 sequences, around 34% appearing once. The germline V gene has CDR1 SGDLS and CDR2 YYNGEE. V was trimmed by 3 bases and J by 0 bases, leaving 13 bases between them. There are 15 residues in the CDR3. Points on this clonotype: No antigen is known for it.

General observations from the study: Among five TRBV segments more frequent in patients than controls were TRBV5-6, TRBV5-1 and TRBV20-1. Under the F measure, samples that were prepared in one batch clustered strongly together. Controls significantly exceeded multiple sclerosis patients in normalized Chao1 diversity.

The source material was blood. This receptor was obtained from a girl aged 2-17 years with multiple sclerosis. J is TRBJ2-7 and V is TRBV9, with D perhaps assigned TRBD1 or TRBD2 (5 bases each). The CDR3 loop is CASSAGAKSSYEQYF. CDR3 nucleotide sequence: TGTGCCAGCAGCGCCGGGGCGAAGAGCTCCTACGAGCAGTACTTC.